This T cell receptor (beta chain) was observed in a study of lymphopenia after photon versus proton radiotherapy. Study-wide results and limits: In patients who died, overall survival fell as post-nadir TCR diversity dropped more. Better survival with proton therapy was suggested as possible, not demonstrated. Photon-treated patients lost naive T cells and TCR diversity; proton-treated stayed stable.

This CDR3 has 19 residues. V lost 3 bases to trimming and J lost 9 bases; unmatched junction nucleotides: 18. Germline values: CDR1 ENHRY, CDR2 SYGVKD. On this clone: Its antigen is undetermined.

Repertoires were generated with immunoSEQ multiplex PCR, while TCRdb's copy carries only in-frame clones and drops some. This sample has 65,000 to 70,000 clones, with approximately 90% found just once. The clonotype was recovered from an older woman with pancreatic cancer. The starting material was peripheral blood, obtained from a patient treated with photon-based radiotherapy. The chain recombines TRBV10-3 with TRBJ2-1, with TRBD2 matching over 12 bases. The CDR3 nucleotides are TGTGCCATCAGTGAATCTAGGCTCCTGACTAGCGGGAGCTCCGGTGAGCAGTTCTTC. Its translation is CAISESRLLTSGSSGEQFF.